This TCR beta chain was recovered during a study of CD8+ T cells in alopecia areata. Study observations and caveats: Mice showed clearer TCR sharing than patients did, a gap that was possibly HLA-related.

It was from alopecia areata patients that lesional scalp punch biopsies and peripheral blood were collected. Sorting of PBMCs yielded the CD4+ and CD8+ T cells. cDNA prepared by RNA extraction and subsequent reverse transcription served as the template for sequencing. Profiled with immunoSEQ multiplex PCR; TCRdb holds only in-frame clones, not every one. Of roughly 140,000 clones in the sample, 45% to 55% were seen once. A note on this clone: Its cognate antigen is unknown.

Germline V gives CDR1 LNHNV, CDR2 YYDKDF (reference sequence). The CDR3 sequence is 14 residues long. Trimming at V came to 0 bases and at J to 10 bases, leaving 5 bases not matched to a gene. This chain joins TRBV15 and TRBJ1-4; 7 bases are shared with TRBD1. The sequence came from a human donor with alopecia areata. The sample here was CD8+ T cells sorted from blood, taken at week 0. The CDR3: CATSREGTEGKLFF. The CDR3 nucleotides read TGTGCCACCAGCAGAGAGGGGACAGAAGGAAAACTGTTTTTT.